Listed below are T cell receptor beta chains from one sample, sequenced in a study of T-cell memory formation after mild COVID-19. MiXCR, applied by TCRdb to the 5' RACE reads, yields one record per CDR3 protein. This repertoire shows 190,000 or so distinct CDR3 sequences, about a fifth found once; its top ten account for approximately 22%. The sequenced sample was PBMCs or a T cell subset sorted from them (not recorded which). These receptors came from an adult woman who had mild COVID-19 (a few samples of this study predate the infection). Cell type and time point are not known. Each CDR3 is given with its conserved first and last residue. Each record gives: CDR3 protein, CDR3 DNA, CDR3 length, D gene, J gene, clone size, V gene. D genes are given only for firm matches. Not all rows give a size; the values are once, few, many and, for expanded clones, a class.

CASSVPPGLAGGPGELFF,TGCGCCAGCAGCGTCCCACCCGGACTAGCGGGGGGACCCGGGGAGCTGTTTTTT,18,TRBD2,TRBJ2-2,-,TRBV5-1
CASTRKLIEGVSGANVLTF,TGCGCCAGCACCCGCAAGTTAATCGAGGGGGTCTCTGGGGCCAACGTCCTGACTTTC,19,-,TRBJ2-6,few,TRBV4-3
CASSRSGQGADTQYF,TGTGCCAGCAGTCGCTCGGGACAGGGGGCAGATACGCAGTATTTT,15,TRBD1,TRBJ2-3,-,TRBV12-3/TRBV12-4
CASKSGANVLTF,TGTGCCAGCAAATCTGGGGCCAACGTCCTGACTTTC,12,-,TRBJ2-6,-,TRBV7-9
CASSFPFPGNTNTEAFF,TGTGCCAGCAGCTTTCCCTTCCCGGGAAACACGAACACTGAAGCTTTCTTT,17,-,TRBJ1-1,few,TRBV7-6
CASSLGQGGLAFF,TGTGCCAGCAGCTTAGGACAGGGCGGGTTGGCTTTCTTT,13,TRBD1,TRBJ1-1,-,TRBV11-2
CASSDRNYGYTF,TGTGCCAGCAGTGATCGGAACTATGGCTACACCTTC,12,-,TRBJ1-2,-,TRBV2
CASSPPQGWNEQFF,TGTGCCAGCAGCCCCCCCCAGGGGTGGAATGAGCAGTTCTTC,14,-,TRBJ2-1,many,TRBV3-1
CASSYSTGYEQYF,TGTGCCAGCAGTTACTCCACAGGCTACGAGCAGTACTTC,13,-,TRBJ2-7,few,TRBV6-2/TRBV6-3
CASSEPGSNTGELFF,TGTGCCAGCAGTGAACCAGGGTCGAACACCGGGGAGCTGTTTTTT,15,-,TRBJ2-2,-,TRBV2
CASSSERGPSYNELFF,TGTGCCAGCAGCTCCGAGAGGGGACCGAGTTACAATGAGCTGTTCTTC,16,-,TRBJ2-1,-,TRBV7-6
CASSLRVEGRGRSTEAFF,TGTGCCAGCAGCTTACGTGTGGAGGGCCGGGGCCGGAGCACTGAAGCTTTCTTT,18,-,TRBJ1-1,-,TRBV7-8
CASSSPSQGSHEQYF,TGTGCCAGCAGTTCCCCTTCCCAGGGAAGCCACGAGCAGTACTTC,15,-,TRBJ2-7,many,TRBV3-1
CASSQDEGQGYYNEQFF,TGTGCCAGCAGCCAAGATGAGGGACAGGGCTATTACAATGAGCAGTTCTTC,17,TRBD1,TRBJ2-1,many,TRBV3-1
CATSRLGETQYF,TGTGCCACCAGCCGACTAGGAGAGACCCAGTACTTC,12,-,TRBJ2-5,-,TRBV15
CASSSDASSGANVLTF,TGCGCCAGCAGTTCGGACGCAAGCTCTGGGGCCAACGTCCTGACTTTC,16,-,TRBJ2-6,few,TRBV5-1
CASSERTSGVSREQYF,TGTGCCAGCAGCGAACGGACTAGCGGGGTAAGCCGCGAGCAGTACTTC,16,TRBD2,TRBJ2-7,-,TRBV6-5
CATRDSSTDTQYF,TGTGCCACTAGGGATTCTAGCACAGATACGCAGTATTTT,13,-,TRBJ2-3,few,TRBV12-3/TRBV12-4
CASSLAIDRVGFNEQFF,TGTGCCAGCAGCTTAGCCATCGACAGGGTGGGTTTCAATGAGCAGTTCTTC,17,TRBD1,TRBJ2-1,-,TRBV7-6
CSVVRTSDPYEQYF,TGCAGCGTTGTGAGGACTAGCGATCCCTACGAGCAGTACTTC,14,TRBD2,TRBJ2-7,-,TRBV29-1
CATRDSNNEKLFF,TGTGCCACCAGGGACAGCAACAATGAAAAACTGTTTTTT,13,TRBD1,TRBJ1-4,-,TRBV7-9
CASSDKTGEVGTEAFF,TGTGCCAGCAGCGACAAGACAGGGGAGGTGGGCACTGAAGCTTTCTTT,16,TRBD1,TRBJ1-1,few,TRBV9
CASSLRDSYSYEQYF,TGTGCCAGCAGCTTGCGGGACAGCTACTCCTACGAGCAGTACTTC,15,TRBD1,TRBJ2-7,many,TRBV5-6
CSVCEVPYEQYF,TGCAGCGTCTGTGAGGTGCCCTACGAGCAGTACTTC,12,-,TRBJ2-7,once,TRBV29-1
CASGASPYNEQFF,TGTGCCAGTGGGGCTTCCCCATACAATGAGCAGTTCTTC,13,-,TRBJ2-1,few,TRBV14
CASRAGTGKIDEQFF,TGTGCCAGCAGAGCCGGGACAGGAAAGATCGATGAGCAGTTCTTC,15,TRBD1,TRBJ2-1,-,TRBV11-2
CASSLAPDTVYGYTF,TGCGCCAGCAGCTTGGCCCCGGACACCGTCTATGGCTACACCTTC,15,-,TRBJ1-2,few,TRBV5-1
CASSSMTATNSPLHF,TGTGCCAGCAGCTCCATGACAGCCACGAATTCACCCCTCCACTTT,15,-,TRBJ1-6,-,TRBV7-9
CASTDSQGSDTQYF,TGTGCCAGCACGGACTCCCAGGGATCCGATACGCAGTATTTT,14,-,TRBJ2-3,-,TRBV6-5
CASSVDQPREQFF,TGTGCCAGCAGTGTAGACCAACCCCGGGAGCAGTTCTTC,13,-,TRBJ2-1,few,TRBV6-1
CASSPPGTTNTGELFF,TGTGCCAGCAGCCCACCAGGGACCACGAACACCGGGGAGCTGTTTTTT,16,-,TRBJ2-2,few,TRBV7-9
CASRGRESADEQYF,TGTGCCAGCAGGGGGAGGGAATCCGCCGACGAGCAGTACTTC,14,TRBD2,TRBJ2-7,-,TRBV6-6
CASSPPRVWGTEAFF,TGTGCCAGCAGCCCGCCACGGGTCTGGGGCACTGAAGCTTTCTTT,15,-,TRBJ1-1,many,TRBV7-9
CASSLSGRETQYF,TGTGCCAGCAGCTTAAGTGGCAGGGAGACCCAGTACTTC,13,-,TRBJ2-5,few,TRBV7-2
CASSLRGQETQYF,TGTGCCAGCAGTTTACGGGGCCAAGAGACCCAGTACTTC,13,-,TRBJ2-5,-,TRBV27
CAGGASRYDEQYF,TGTGCCGGCGGGGCTAGCCGATACGACGAGCAGTACTTC,13,-,TRBJ2-7,-,TRBV6-5
CASSQDLFPQVGAFF,TGTGCCAGCAGCCAAGATCTCTTCCCCCAGGTAGGAGCTTTCTTT,15,-,TRBJ1-1,-,TRBV14
CASSPHLTTSTDTQYF,TGTGCCAGCAGCCCCCACCTGACTACTAGCACAGATACGCAGTATTTT,16,-,TRBJ2-3,-,TRBV6-6
CASSLLGGAEYTEAFF,TGTGCCAGCAGTTTATTGGGGGGCGCGGAGTACACTGAAGCTTTCTTT,16,-,TRBJ1-1,once,TRBV27
CASSGKGNQPQHF,TGTGCCAGCAGCGGCAAGGGAAATCAGCCCCAGCATTTT,13,-,TRBJ1-5,once,TRBV7-6
CASSLGGGGTGELFF,TGTGCCAGCAGCCTGGGGGGAGGAGGCACCGGGGAGCTGTTTTTT,15,-,TRBJ2-2,few,TRBV7-6
CASSLAAHLTEAFF,TGTGCCAGCAGCTTAGCCGCTCACCTCACTGAAGCTTTCTTT,14,-,TRBJ1-1,many,TRBV7-9
CASSYGDNEQFF,TGTGCCAGCAGTTACGGGGACAATGAGCAGTTCTTC,12,-,TRBJ2-1,many,TRBV27
CSSSGTGDDEQFF,TGCAGCTCCTCCGGGACAGGGGACGATGAGCAGTTCTTC,13,TRBD1,TRBJ2-1,few,TRBV29-1
CASSPESGGDSYNEQFF,TGTGCCAGCTCACCCGAGTCGGGGGGGGACTCCTACAATGAGCAGTTCTTC,17,TRBD2,TRBJ2-1,-,TRBV18
CASTPPTSGTGRFYEQYF,TGCGCCAGCACCCCTCCAACATCCGGGACAGGCAGATTCTACGAGCAGTACTTC,18,TRBD1,TRBJ2-7,-,TRBV23-1
CASSLGTPNEQFF,TGTGCCAGCAGTTTAGGGACTCCCAATGAGCAGTTCTTC,13,-,TRBJ2-1,-,TRBV12-3/TRBV12-4
CASSERASSYEQYF,TGTGCCAGCAGTGAACGGGCCAGCTCCTACGAGCAGTACTTC,14,-,TRBJ2-7,-,TRBV2
CASSSLAVGGEGSPLHF,TGTGCCAGCAGTTCCCTGGCGGTGGGGGGTGAAGGCTCACCCCTCCACTTT,17,-,TRBJ1-6,few,TRBV27
CASRDRQTPYEQYF,TGTGCCAGCAGGGACAGACAGACACCATACGAGCAGTACTTC,14,-,TRBJ2-7,-,TRBV2
CATSGRGGAYTDTQYF,TGTGCCACCAGTGGTCGAGGCGGGGCCTACACAGATACGCAGTATTTT,16,-,TRBJ2-3,-,TRBV24-1
CASSPPSAKSTDTQYF,TGCGCCAGCAGCCCGCCCAGTGCGAAGAGCACAGATACGCAGTATTTT,16,-,TRBJ2-3,few,TRBV5-1
CSARRTSGETPRGYEQYF,TGCAGTGCCCGACGGACTAGCGGGGAAACCCCGCGAGGCTACGAGCAGTACTTC,18,TRBD2,TRBJ2-7,few,TRBV20-1